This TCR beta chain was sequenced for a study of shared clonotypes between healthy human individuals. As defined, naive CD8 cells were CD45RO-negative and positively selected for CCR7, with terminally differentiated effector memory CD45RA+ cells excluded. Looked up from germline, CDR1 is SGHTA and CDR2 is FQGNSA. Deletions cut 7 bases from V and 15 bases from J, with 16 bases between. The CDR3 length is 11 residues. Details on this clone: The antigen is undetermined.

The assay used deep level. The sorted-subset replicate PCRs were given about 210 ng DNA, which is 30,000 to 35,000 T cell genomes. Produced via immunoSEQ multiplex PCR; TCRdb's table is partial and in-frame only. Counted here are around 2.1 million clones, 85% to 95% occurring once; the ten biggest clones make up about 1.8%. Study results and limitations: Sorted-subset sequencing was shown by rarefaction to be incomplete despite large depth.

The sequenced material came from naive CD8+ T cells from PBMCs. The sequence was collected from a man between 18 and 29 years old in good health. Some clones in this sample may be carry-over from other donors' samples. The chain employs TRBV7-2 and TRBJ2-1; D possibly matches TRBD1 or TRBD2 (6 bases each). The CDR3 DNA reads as TGTGCCAGCAACATAGGGGGAGCGGGGTTCTTC. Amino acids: CASNIGGAGFF.